One and the same sample provided the 18 T cell receptor beta chains below, sequenced in a study of blood T cells in healthy people across ages. Primed by a sample-barcoded 5' primer and a J-beta primer mix, a second PCR proceeded for about 6 to 12 cycles. In TCRdb, the 5' RACE reads were re-called with MiXCR into one record per CDR3 protein. The sample shows hundreds of thousands of distinct CDR3 sequences, approximately 29% of them seen only once. Material for sequencing was blood. Receptors were obtained from an elderly woman in good health.

Ten or more counts support this clonotype. The gene calls are TRBV20-1 and TRBJ1-6, with a tentative D call TRBD1 (5 bases). The CDR3 is 18 residues long. V gave up 4 bases and J gave up 0 bases, with 19 bases separating them. Germline CDR1 and CDR2: DFQATT and SNEGSKA (reference sequence). The CDR3 DNA sequence: TGCAGTGCTAAAGAGGGCCGTTGGACAAGCTCCTATAATTCACCCCTCCACTTT. It encodes CSAKEGRWTSSYNSPLHF.

The gene calls are TRBV15 and TRBJ2-3, with D possibly being TRBD2 (5 bases). Trimming removed 0 bases from V and 6 bases from J, with 16 bases in between. Germline V gene data show CDR1 as LNHNV and CDR2 as YYDKDF (reference sequence). The CDR3 has 16 residues. CDR3 DNA: TGTGCCACCAGCAGAGAAGGCGGGTCCAGTAGCGATACGCAGTATTTT. Encoded protein: CATSREGGSSSDTQYF. Filled out from reference TRBV15 and TRBJ2-3, the complete variable domain reads DAMVIQNPRYQVTQFGKPVTLSCSQTLNHNVMYWYQQKSSQAPKLLFHYYDKDFNNEADTPDNFQSRRPNTSFCFLDIRSPGLGDTAMYLCATSREGGSSSDTQYFGPGTRLTVL.

This clonotype has a handful of counts. This may be a read error: a much more frequent sequence differs by one nucleotide. The chain carries TRBV20-1 and TRBJ2-3; tentatively, D is TRBD2 (6 bases). The germline V gene encodes CDR1 DFQATT and CDR2 SNEGSKA (reference sequence). This CDR3 region has 12 residues. CDR3 sequence reads: CRAIGTQRTQYF. The DNA for the CDR3 is TGCAGGGCCATCGGGACTCAGAGGACGCAGTATTTT.

In this sample, this clonotype turned up once. This sequence joins TRBV20-1 and TRBJ2-7; 16 bases agree with TRBD2. Germline V gene data show CDR1 as DFQATT and CDR2 as SNEGSKA (reference sequence). The CDR3 is 16 residues long. V was clipped by 5 bases and J by 0 bases; unmatched bases: 4. The CDR3 DNA reads as TGCAGTGCTTGCGGGACTAGCGGGGGGGCCTCCTACGAGCAGTACTTC. Residues: CSACGTSGGASYEQYF.

V is TRBV19 and J is TRBJ2-5; TRBD1 aligns across 11 bases. With V trimmed by 3 bases and J by 11 bases, 11 bases remained unmatched. The CDR3 loop spans 15 amino acids. From germline, CDR1 is LNHDA and CDR2 SQIVND (reference sequence). CDR3 in DNA: TGTGCCAGTAGTATGGGACAGGGGGTTACGTATGAGCAGTACTTC. This sequence encodes CASSMGQGVTYEQYF.

There are a few counts of this clonotype. Possible read error: a much larger clone is one base away. The V gene is TRBV11-2, the J gene TRBJ2-3; D not certain. Trimming cost V 1 base and J 2 bases, with 7 bases left between them. The CDR3 is 14 amino acids. The germline V gene has CDR1 SGHAT and CDR2 FQNNGV. In DNA form, the CDR3 reads TGTGCCAGCAGCTTAGCCGCTGACACAGATACGCAGTATTTT. Translating gives CASSLAADTDTQYF.

This chain uses TRBV20-1 with TRBJ2-7, with 8 bases lining up with TRBD2. Germline V gives CDR1 DFQATT, CDR2 SNEGSKA (reference sequence). Germline trimming cut 4 bases from V and 0 bases from J; bases unmatched to any gene: 8. The CDR3 length is 15 residues. In DNA form, the CDR3 reads TGCAGTGCTATCGTCCCCACTAGCGGCTCCTACGAGCAGTACTTC. This encodes CSAIVPTSGSYEQYF.

This chain links TRBV29-1 with TRBJ2-1; TRBD2 matches 11 bases. The junction had 4 bases not matched to a gene; V was cut back by 5 bases and J by 1 base. CDR1 SQVTM and CDR2 ANQGSEA come from the germline V gene. The CDR3 is 15 residues long. CDR3 sequence reads: CSVRLAGISYNEQFF. The CDR3 bases are TGCAGCGTTAGACTAGCGGGAATATCCTACAATGAGCAGTTCTTC.

The rearrangement uses TRBV20-1 and TRBJ2-7; D is possibly TRBD1 (6 bases). Per the germline V gene, CDR1 is DFQATT and CDR2 is SNEGSKA (reference sequence). The CDR3 runs to 12 residues. Trimming cost V 3 bases and J 3 bases, with 9 bases left between them. For the CDR3, the DNA is TGCAGTGCTAGGGGGGCGAACTACGAGCAGTACTTC. This codes for CSARGANYEQYF.

DNA for the CDR3: TGCGCCAGCAGCTTGGCCCCGGCGGGGGGCTCCTACGAGCAGTACTTC. Amino acids: CASSLAPAGGSYEQYF. V and J are TRBV5-1 and TRBJ2-5; 8 bases agree with TRBD2. The end of the DNA fits TRBJ2-7 better, so the J call may be wrong. The CDR3 is made up of 16 amino acids. Germline assignment: CDR1 SGHRS and CDR2 YFSETQ.

The chain links TRBV7-2 to TRBJ2-3; D is possibly TRBD1 or TRBD2 (5 bases each). V was clipped by 1 base and J by 2 bases, with 16 bases between them. This CDR3 contains 17 residues. The germline gives CDR1 SGHTA, CDR2 FQGNSA. The CDR3 DNA follows: TGTGCCAGCAGCTTAGGCCGGGACCCCGTTTACACAGATACGCAGTATTTT. It codes for CASSLGRDPVYTDTQYF.

Concerning this clonotype itself: At one of its ends the junction is not consistent with the germline gene, which may arise from a read error. J is TRBJ2-7 and V is TRBV13; 10 bases map to TRBD2. The CDR3 runs to 15 residues. Germline CDR1 and CDR2: PRHDT and FYEKMQ (reference sequence). Here the CDR3 reads CAGSLGERGGFEQYF. Written as DNA, the CDR3 is TGTGCCGGCAGCTTAGGGGAGCGGGGGGGCTTTGAGCAGTACTTC.

This clonotype was observed at least ten times. This chain joins TRBV14 and TRBJ2-5; D perhaps matches TRBD2 (6 bases). The length of the CDR3 is 16 residues. Between the trimmed V and J ends, which lost 0 bases and 5 bases, there was a span of 16 bases. Germline values: CDR1 SGHDN, CDR2 FVKESK. CDR3 DNA: TGTGCCAGCAGCCAAGATAGGGGATATAGCGGCGAGACCCAGTACTTC. Translated: CASSQDRGYSGETQYF. Full variable domain (rest looked up from reference TRBV14 and TRBJ2-5): EAGVTQFPSHSVIEKGQTVTLRCDPISGHDNLYWYRRVMGKEIKFLLHFVKESKQDESGMPNNRFLAERTGGTYSTLKVQPAELEDSGVYFCASSQDRGYSGETQYFGPGTRLLVL.

In this sample, this clonotype turned up once. It may be a read error: a sequence one base away is much more abundant. This rearrangement joins TRBV12-3 or TRBV12-4 to TRBJ1-5; unclear D gene. V shed 3 bases and J shed 5 bases, with 11 bases lying between them. This CDR3 has 14 residues. The CDR3 is CASSFKRSDQPQHF. The CDR3 bases are TGTGCCAGCAGTTTTAAGCGGAGCGATCAGCCCCAGCATTTT.

The table lists this clonotype with many counts. This sequence joins TRBV3-1 and TRBJ2-1; the D is unclear. Germline CDR1 reads LGHDT; CDR2 reads YNNKEL (reference sequence). The CDR3 spans 16 residues. With 0 bases removed from V and 1 base from J, the gap between germline ends came to 10 bases. CDR3 sequence: CASSQEWYRSYNEQFF. The CDR3, as DNA: TGTGCCAGCAGCCAAGAATGGTACCGGTCCTACAATGAGCAGTTCTTC.

In this sample, this clonotype turned up once. The junction shows a germline mismatch at one end, possibly a read error. The genes are TRBV12-3 or TRBV12-4 and TRBJ2-3; 7 bases are shared with TRBD2. The CDR3 covers 17 residues. The CDR3: CASSSRGAGVRADAQYF. In nucleotides, the CDR3 is TGTGCCAGCAGTTCCCGCGGGGCGGGAGTGAGAGCAGATGCGCAGTATTTT.

To note about this clonotype: A much larger clone differs from this one at a single base, so this may be a read error. This chain connects TRBV5-5 to TRBJ2-6; possibly TRBD1 for D (6 bases). The CDR3 spans 16 residues. Germline V gives CDR1 SGHKS, CDR2 YYEKEE (reference sequence). Trimming removed 2 bases at V and 0 bases at J, with 9 bases between. DNA for the CDR3: TGTGCCAGCAGCTTTACAGGGTTCTCTGGGGCCAACGTCCTGACTTTC. This gives the protein CASSFTGFSGANVLTF. Full variable domain (missing parts from reference TRBV5-5 and TRBJ2-6): DAGVTQSPTHLIKTRGQQVTLRCSPISGHKSVSWYQQVLGQGPQFIFQYYEKEERGRGNFPDRFSARQFPNYSSELNVNALLLGDSALYLCASSFTGFSGANVLTFGAGSRLTVL.

This clonotype was seen a handful of times. With a much larger clone just one base away, this may be a read error. In nucleotides, the CDR3 is TGTGCCAGCAGCTCACGGGGTAACTACGGGCAGTACTTC. Translating it yields CASSSRGNYGQYF. The chain recombines TRBV5-5 with TRBJ2-7, with TRBD2 as a possible D gene (5 bases). The V gene's germline CDR1 is SGHKS and CDR2 YYEKEE (reference sequence). This CDR3 is 13 amino acids long.